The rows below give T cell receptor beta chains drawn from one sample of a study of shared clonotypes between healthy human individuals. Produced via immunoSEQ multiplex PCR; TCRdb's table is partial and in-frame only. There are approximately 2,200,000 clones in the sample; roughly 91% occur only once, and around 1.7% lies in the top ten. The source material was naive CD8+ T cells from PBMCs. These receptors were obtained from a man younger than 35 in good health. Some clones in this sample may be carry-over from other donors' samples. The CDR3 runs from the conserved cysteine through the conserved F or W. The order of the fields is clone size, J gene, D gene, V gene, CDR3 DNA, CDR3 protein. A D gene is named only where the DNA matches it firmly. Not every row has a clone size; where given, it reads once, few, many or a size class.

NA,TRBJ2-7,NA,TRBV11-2,TGTGCCAGCAGCTCAGCCCCGAGGGAGCAGTACTTC,CASSSAPREQYF
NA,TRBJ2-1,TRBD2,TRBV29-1,TGCAGCGTTGGACTCGCGGGAGTGGGGAATGAGCAGTTCTTC,CSVGLAGVGNEQFF
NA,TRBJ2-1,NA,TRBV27,TGTGCCAGCAGTTTAAGTGCAGGGCAATTAATAAATGAGCAGTTCTTC,CASSLSAGQLINEQFF
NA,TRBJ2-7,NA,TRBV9,TGTGCCAGCAGCGTAAAAGTGGACTCCTACGAGCAGTACTTC,CASSVKVDSYEQYF
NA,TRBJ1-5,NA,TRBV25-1,TGTGCCAGCAGTGAGGACGGTAGCAATCAGCCCCAGCATTTT,CASSEDGSNQPQHF
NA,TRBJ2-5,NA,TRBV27,TGTGCCAGCAGAGACGGTTTGCTAGAGACCCAGTACTTC,CASRDGLLETQYF
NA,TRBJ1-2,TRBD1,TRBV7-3,TGTGCCAGCAGCTGGAGTCCGGGACAGGGGATCGATGGCTACACCTTC,CASSWSPGQGIDGYTF
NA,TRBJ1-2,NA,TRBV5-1,TGCGCCAGCAGCTTGGGTTTACAGATCGGCCCTTCTAACTATGGCTACACCTTC,CASSLGLQIGPSNYGYTF
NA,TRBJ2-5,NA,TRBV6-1,TGTGCCAGCAGGGGCCGCGGGGAGACCCAGTACTTC,CASRGRGETQYF
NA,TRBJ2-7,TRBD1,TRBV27,TGTGCCAGCAGTCCCCGGGACAGCTTTGGCGAGCAGTACTTC,CASSPRDSFGEQYF
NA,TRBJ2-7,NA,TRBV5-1,TGCGCCAGCAGCTTCGGGGGGCGCACCTACGAGCAGTACTTC,CASSFGGRTYEQYF
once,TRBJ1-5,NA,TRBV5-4,TGTGCCAGCAGCGCACCCGGAGGTCCCCAGCATTTT,CASSAPGGPQHF
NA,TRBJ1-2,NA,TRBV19,TGTGCCAGTAGTATCGGGTCGCAGGGGATCTATGGCTACACCTTC,CASSIGSQGIYGYTF
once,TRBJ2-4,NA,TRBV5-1,TGCGCCAGCAGCTCCTCTTCTGAACTCGGCAAAAACATTCAGTACTTC,CASSSSSELGKNIQYF
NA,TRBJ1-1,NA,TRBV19,TGTGCCAGTATGACGGGAGTTACTGAAGCTTTCTTT,CASMTGVTEAFF
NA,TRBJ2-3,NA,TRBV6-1,TGTGCCAGCAGGACTGACAGGGAGGGAACAGATACGCAGTATTTT,CASRTDREGTDTQYF
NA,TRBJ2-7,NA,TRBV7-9,TGTGCCAGCAGAAAGGCAGGGCAAGACTACGAGCAGTACTTC,CASRKAGQDYEQYF
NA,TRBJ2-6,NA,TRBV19,TGTGCCAGTCGTTTTGAGGTCTCTGGGGCCAACGTCCTGACTTTC,CASRFEVSGANVLTF
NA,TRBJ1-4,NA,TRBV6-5,TGTGCCAGCAGATGGGGTGAAAAACTGTTTTTT,CASRWGEKLFF
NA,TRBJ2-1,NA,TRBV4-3,TGCGCCAGCAGCCAAGGTGCCCAGCTGGGTGAGCAGTTCTTC,CASSQGAQLGEQFF
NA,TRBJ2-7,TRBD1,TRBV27,TGTGCCAGCAGCACAGGGGGGCCCGAGCAGTACTTC,CASSTGGPEQYF
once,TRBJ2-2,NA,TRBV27,TGTGCCAGCAGTTCCCACGACAGGTTTACCGGGGAGCTGTTTTTT,CASSSHDRFTGELFF
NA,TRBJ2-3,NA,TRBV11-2,TGTGCCAGCAGACCCCGGGACAGCACAGATACGCAGTATTTT,CASRPRDSTDTQYF
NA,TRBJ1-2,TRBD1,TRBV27,TGTGCCACCTTGACAGGGAATGGCTACACCTTC,CATLTGNGYTF
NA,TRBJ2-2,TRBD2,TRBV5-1,TGCGCCAGCAGCCCCGGAAGGACTAGCGACCACACCGGGGAGCTGTTTTTT,CASSPGRTSDHTGELFF
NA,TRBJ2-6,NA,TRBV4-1,TGCGCCAGCAGCGTTAGGGCAGGGGCCGCCAACGTCCTGACTTTC,CASSVRAGAANVLTF
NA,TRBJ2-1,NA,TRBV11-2,TGTGCCAGCAGCTTAGGGTTTGAGCGGTACAATGAGCAGTTCTTC,CASSLGFERYNEQFF
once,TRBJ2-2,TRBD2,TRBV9,TGTGCCAGCAGCGGGACTAGCGGGATATCCGGGGAGCTGTTTTTT,CASSGTSGISGELFF
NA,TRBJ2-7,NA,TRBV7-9,TGTGCCATCGTGGTCTGGGAAGGCTCCTACGAGCAGTACTTC,CAIVVWEGSYEQYF
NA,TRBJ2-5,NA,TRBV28,TGTGCCAGCAGTCCTCCCACACCCGCGGACAGCCAAGAGACCCAGTACTTC,CASSPPTPADSQETQYF
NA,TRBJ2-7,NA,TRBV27,TGTGCCAGCAGTTTATCGAAGGGCATTCTCGCCTACGAGCAGTACTTC,CASSLSKGILAYEQYF